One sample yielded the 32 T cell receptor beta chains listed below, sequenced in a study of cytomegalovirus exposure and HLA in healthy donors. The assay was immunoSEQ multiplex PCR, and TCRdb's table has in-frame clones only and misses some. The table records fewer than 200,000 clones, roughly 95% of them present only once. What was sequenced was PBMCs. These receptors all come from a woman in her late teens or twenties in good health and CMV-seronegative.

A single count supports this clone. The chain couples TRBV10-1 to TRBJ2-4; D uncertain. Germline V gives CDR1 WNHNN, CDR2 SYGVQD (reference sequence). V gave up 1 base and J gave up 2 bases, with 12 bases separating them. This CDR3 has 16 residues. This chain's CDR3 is CASSECGVRSKNIQYF. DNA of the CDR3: TGCGCCAGCAGTGAGTGTGGAGTTCGCTCCAAAAACATTCAGTACTTC.

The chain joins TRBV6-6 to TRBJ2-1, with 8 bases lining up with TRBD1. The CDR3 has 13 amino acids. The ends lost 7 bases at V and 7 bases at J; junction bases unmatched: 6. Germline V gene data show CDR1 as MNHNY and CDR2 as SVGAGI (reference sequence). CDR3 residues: CASNQGAWNEQFF. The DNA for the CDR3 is TGTGCCAGCAACCAGGGGGCTTGGAATGAGCAGTTCTTC.

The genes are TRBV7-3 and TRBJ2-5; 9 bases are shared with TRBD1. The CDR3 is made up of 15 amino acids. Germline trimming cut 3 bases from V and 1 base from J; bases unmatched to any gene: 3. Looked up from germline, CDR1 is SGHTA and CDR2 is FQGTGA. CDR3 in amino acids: CASSLGQGLQETQYF. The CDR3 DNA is TGTGCCAGCAGCTTGGGACAGGGACTCCAAGAGACCCAGTACTTC.

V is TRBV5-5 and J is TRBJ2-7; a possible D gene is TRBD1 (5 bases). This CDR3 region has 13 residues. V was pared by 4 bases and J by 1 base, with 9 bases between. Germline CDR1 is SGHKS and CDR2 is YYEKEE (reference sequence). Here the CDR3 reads CASSPTGSYEQYF. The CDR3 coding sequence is TGTGCCAGCAGCCCAACAGGATCCTACGAGCAGTACTTC.

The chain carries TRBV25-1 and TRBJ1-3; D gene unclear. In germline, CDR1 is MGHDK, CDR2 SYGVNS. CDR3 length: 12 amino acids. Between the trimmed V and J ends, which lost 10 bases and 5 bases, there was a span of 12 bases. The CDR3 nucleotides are TGTGCCACCCGTGGAGGGAGAAACACCATATATTTT. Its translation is CATRGGRNTIYF.

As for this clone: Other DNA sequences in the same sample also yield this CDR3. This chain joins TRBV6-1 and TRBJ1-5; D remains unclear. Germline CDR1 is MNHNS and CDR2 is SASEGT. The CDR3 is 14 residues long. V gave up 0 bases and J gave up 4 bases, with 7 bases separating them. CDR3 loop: CASSEAGRNQPQHF. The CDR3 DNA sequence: TGTGCCAGCAGTGAAGCAGGCAGGAATCAGCCCCAGCATTTT.

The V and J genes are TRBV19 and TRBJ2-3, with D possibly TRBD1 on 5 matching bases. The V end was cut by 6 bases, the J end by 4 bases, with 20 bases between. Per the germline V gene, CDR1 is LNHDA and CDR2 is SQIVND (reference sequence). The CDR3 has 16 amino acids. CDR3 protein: CASSPKGQSLADTQYF. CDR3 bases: TGTGCCAGTAGCCCAAAGGGGCAGTCTCTGGCAGATACGCAGTATTTT.

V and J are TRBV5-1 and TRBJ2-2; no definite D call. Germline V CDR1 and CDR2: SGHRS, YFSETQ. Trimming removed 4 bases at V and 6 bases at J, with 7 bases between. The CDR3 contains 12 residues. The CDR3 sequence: CASSANAGELFF. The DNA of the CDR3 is TGCGCCAGCAGCGCGAATGCCGGGGAGCTGTTTTTT.

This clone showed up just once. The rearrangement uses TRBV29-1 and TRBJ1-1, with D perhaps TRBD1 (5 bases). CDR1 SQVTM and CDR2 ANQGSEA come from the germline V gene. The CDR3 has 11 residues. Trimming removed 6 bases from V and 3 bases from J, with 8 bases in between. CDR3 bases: TGCAGCGTCGGGGGGTACACTGAAGCTTTCTTT. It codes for CSVGGYTEAFF.

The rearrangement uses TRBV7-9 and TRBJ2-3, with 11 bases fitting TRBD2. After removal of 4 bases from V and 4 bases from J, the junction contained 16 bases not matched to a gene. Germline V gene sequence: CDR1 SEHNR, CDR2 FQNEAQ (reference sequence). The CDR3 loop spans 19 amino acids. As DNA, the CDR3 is TGTGCCAGCAGCTCTAAAAGAGGGCTAGCGGGGGGCCCGGCAGATACGCAGTATTTT. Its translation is CASSSKRGLAGGPADTQYF.

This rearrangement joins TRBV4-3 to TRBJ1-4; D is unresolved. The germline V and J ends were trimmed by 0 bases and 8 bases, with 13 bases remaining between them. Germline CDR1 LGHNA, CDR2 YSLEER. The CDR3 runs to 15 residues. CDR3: CASSQDGHKFEKLFF. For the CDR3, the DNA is TGCGCCAGCAGCCAAGATGGCCACAAATTCGAAAAACTGTTTTTT.

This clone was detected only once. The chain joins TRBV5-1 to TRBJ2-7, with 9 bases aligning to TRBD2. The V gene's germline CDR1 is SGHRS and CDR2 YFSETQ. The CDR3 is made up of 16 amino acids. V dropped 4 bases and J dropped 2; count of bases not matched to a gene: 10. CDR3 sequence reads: CASSPSSGGPTYEQYF. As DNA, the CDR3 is TGCGCCAGCAGCCCAAGTAGCGGGGGTCCTACCTACGAGCAGTACTTC. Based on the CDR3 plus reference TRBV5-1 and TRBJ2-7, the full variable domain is KAGVTQTPRYLIKTRGQQVTLSCSPISGHRSVSWYQQTPGQGLQFLFEYFSETQRNKGNFPGRFSGRQFSNSRSEMNVSTLELGDSALYLCASSPSSGGPTYEQYFGPGTRLTVT.

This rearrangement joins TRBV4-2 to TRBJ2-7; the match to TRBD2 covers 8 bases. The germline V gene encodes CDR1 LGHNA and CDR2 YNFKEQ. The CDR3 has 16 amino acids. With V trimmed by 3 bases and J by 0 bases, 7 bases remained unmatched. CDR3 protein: CASSHGSGESSYEQYF. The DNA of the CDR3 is TGTGCCAGCAGCCACGGTAGCGGGGAGAGCTCCTACGAGCAGTACTTC.

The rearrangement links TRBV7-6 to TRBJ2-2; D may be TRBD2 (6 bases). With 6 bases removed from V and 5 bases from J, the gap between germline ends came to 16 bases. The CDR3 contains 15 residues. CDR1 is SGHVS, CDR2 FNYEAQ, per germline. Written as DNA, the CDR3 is TGTGCCAGCAGACTGACCGGAGGAGGGACCGGGGAGCTGTTTTTT. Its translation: CASRLTGGGTGELFF.

The DNA of the CDR3 is TGCAGCGTTGAAGGTTCGTATGACAGCCGCCTTGAAGCTTTCTTT. Its protein product is CSVEGSYDSRLEAFF. V is TRBV29-1 and J is TRBJ1-1; possibly TRBD1 for D (5 bases). Germline V gene lookup returns CDR1 SQVTM and CDR2 ANQGSEA. The CDR3 spans 15 residues. Trimming removed 1 base from V and 7 bases from J, with 19 bases in between. The full variable domain, its missing parts supplied by reference TRBV29-1 and TRBJ1-1, is SAVISQKPSRDICQRGTSLTIQCQVDSQVTMMFWYRQQPGQSLTLIATANQGSEATYESGFVIDKFPISRPNLTFSTLTVSNMSPEDSSIYLCSVEGSYDSRLEAFFGQGTRLTVV.

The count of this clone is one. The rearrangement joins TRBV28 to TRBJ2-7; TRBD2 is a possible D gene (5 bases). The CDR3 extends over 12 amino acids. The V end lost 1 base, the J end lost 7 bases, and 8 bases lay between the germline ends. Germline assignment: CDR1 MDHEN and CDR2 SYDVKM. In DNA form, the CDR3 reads TGTGCCAGCAGTTTATTCCGGAGGGAGCAGTACTTC. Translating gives CASSLFRREQYF.

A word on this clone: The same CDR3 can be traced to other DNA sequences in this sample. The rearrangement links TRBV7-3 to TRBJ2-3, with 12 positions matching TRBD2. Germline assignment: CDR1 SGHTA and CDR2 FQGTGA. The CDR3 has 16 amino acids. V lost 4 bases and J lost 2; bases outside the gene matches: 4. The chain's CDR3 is CASSSGLAGYTDTQYF. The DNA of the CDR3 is TGTGCCAGCAGCTCAGGACTAGCGGGGTACACAGATACGCAGTATTTT.

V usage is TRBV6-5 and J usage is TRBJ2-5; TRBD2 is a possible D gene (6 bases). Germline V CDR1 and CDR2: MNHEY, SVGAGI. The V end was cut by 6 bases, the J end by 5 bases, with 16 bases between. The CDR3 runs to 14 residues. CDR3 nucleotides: TGTGCCAGCAGGGACGGGGCCGGAGGGGAGACCCAGTACTTC. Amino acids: CASRDGAGGETQYF.

The CDR3 here is CASSQHRTGGDEKLFF. The CDR3, as DNA: TGCGCCAGCAGCCAACACCGGACAGGGGGCGATGAAAAACTGTTTTTT. The V gene is TRBV4-3, the J gene TRBJ1-4; 11 bases are a match to TRBD1. The ends lost 2 bases at V and 6 bases at J; junction bases unmatched: 5. The CDR3 contains 16 residues. The germline CDR1 and CDR2 sequences are LGHNA and YSLEER.

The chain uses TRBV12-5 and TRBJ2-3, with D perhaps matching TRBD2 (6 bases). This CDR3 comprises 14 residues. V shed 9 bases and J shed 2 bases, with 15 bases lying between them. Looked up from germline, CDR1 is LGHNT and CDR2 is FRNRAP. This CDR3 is CASARDLTTDTQYF. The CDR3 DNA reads TGTGCTAGCGCCCGGGACTTAACCACAGATACGCAGTATTTT.

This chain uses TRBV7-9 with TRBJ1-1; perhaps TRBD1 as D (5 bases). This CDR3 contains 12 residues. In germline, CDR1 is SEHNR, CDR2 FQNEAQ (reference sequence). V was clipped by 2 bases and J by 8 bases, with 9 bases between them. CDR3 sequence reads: CASSLSGREAFF. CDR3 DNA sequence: TGTGCCAGCAGCTTATCAGGGCGGGAAGCTTTCTTT.

This CDR3 reads CASSYNGLAPDTQYF. The CDR3 region has the DNA TGTGCCAGCAGTTACAATGGACTAGCTCCAGATACGCAGTATTTT. The chain recombines TRBV6-5 with TRBJ2-3, with TRBD2 identical over 8 bases. Per the germline V gene, CDR1 is MNHEY and CDR2 is SVGAGI. This CDR3 is built from 15 residues. V lost 2 bases, J lost 4 bases, and 5 bases stayed unmatched.

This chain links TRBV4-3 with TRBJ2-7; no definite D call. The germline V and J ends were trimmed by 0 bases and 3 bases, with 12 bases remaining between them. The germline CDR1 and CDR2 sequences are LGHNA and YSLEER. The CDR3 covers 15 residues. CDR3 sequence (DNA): TGCGCCAGCAGCCAAGATGTTAACAAAATCTACGAGCAGTACTTC. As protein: CASSQDVNKIYEQYF.

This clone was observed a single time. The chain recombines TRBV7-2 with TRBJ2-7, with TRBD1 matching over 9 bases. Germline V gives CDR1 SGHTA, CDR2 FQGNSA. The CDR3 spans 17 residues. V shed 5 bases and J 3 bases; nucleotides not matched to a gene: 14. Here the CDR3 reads CASSPGSGTGLVYEQYF. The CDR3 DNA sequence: TGTGCCAGCAGCCCCGGATCCGGGACAGGGCTAGTCTACGAGCAGTACTTC. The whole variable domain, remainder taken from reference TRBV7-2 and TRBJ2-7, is GAGVSQSPSNKVTEKGKDVELRCDPISGHTALYWYRQSLGQGLEFLIYFQGNSAPDKSGLPSDRFSAERTGGSVSTLTIQRTQQEDSAVYLCASSPGSGTGLVYEQYFGPGTRLTVT.

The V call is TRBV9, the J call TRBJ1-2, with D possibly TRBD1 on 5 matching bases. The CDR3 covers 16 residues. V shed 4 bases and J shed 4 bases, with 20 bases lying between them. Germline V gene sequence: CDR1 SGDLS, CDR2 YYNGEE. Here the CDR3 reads CASSSSSGWAVYGYTF. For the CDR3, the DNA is TGTGCCAGCAGCTCCAGCTCAGGGTGGGCCGTCTATGGCTACACCTTC.

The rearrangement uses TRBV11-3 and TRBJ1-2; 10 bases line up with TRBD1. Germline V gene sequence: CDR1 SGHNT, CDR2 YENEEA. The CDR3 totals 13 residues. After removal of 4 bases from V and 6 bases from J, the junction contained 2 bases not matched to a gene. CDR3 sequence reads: CASSSTGGNGYTF. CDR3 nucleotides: TGTGCCAGCAGCTCGACAGGGGGCAATGGCTACACCTTC.

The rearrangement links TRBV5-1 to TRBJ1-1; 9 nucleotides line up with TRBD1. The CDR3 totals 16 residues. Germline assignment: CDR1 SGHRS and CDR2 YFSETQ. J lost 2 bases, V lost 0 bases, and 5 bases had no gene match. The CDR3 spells CASSLGQGGPNTEAFF. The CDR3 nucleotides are TGCGCCAGCAGCTTGGGACAGGGGGGACCTAACACTGAAGCTTTCTTT.

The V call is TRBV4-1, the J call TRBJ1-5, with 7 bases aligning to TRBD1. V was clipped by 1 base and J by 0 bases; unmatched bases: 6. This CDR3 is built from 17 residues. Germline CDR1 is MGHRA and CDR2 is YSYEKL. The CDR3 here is CASSQGRQGHSNQPQHF. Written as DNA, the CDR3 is TGCGCCAGCAGCCAAGGTCGACAGGGTCATAGCAATCAGCCCCAGCATTTT.

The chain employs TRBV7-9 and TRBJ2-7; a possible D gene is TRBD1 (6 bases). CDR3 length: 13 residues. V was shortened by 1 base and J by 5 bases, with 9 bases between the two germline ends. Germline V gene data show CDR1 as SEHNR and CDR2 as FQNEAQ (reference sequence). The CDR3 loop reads CASSLVQGDEQYF. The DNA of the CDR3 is TGTGCCAGCAGCTTAGTACAGGGTGACGAGCAGTACTTC.

The CDR3 sequence: CASSSPGQGPLYGYTF. CDR3 coding DNA: TGTGCCAGCAGCTCCCCGGGACAGGGCCCACTCTATGGCTACACCTTC. V gene TRBV6-6 combines with J gene TRBJ1-2; 9 nucleotides agree with TRBD1. The CDR3 contains 16 residues. Germline V gives CDR1 MNHNY, CDR2 SVGAGI (reference sequence). Unmatched junction bases numbered 12, after V lost 6 bases and J lost 4 bases.

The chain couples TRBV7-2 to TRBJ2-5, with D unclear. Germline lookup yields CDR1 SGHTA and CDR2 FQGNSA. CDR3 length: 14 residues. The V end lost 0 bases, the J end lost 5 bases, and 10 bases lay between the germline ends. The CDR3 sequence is CASSLAGSRETQYF. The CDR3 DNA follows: TGTGCCAGCAGCTTAGCCGGAAGCAGGGAGACCCAGTACTTC.

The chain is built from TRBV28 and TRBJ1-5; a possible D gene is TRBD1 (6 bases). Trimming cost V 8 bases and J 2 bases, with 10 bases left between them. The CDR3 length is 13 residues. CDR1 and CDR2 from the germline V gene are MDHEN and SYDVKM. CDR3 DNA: TGTGCCAGCGGAGGGGGGGGCAATCAGCCCCAGCATTTT. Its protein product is CASGGGGNQPQHF.